These 23 T cell receptor beta chains originate from one sample sequenced in a study of cytomegalovirus exposure and HLA in healthy donors. The PCR used 60 Vbeta and 13 Jbeta primers. Libraries were prepared by immunoSEQ multiplex PCR; TCRdb keeps only in-frame clonotypes and omits some of them. The profile shows under 200,000 clones, around 82% of them singletons. The sequencing sample was made of PBMCs. The receptors here all came from a man in his 60s in good health and CMV-seronegative.

The rearrangement links TRBV2 to TRBJ1-1; 9 bases fit TRBD1. The germline V gene has CDR1 SNHLY and CDR2 FYNNEI. The CDR3 contains 17 residues. Trimming removed 0 bases from V and 1 base from J; junction bases left unmatched: 6. CDR3 bases: TGTGCCAGCAGTGAAGCCATACCGGGACAGGGGAACACTGAAGCTTTCTTT. Protein product: CASSEAIPGQGNTEAFF.

The rearrangement joins TRBV27 to TRBJ1-6; 8 bases match TRBD1. Germline trimming cut 6 bases from V and 0 bases from J; bases unmatched to any gene: 13. The CDR3 consists of 19 residues. Per the germline V gene, CDR1 is MNHEY and CDR2 is SMNVEV (reference sequence). The CDR3 DNA follows: TGTGCCAGCAGCTACCAGGGGGCGCGAACAAGCTCCTATAATTCACCCCTCCACTTT. Translated: CASSYQGARTSSYNSPLHF.

V usage is TRBV15 and J usage is TRBJ1-2, with TRBD1 matching over 10 bases. From germline, CDR1 is LNHNV and CDR2 YYDKDF (reference sequence). Losses at the gene ends were 0 bases for V and 6 bases for J; bases not matched to a gene: 7. This CDR3 is built from 16 residues. The CDR3 reads CATSRDTSGTGDGYTF. For the CDR3, the DNA is TGTGCCACCAGCAGAGACACTTCCGGGACAGGGGATGGCTACACCTTC.

V gene TRBV5-1 combines with J gene TRBJ2-7; D not certain. The CDR3 totals 11 residues. Germline-derived CDR1 and CDR2 are SGHRS and YFSETQ. V was shortened by 3 bases and J by 2 bases, with 3 bases between the two germline ends. The CDR3 reads CASSSAYEQYF. CDR3 DNA: TGCGCCAGCAGCTCAGCCTACGAGCAGTACTTC. Full variable domain (outside the CDR3, taken from reference TRBV5-1 and TRBJ2-7): KAGVTQTPRYLIKTRGQQVTLSCSPISGHRSVSWYQQTPGQGLQFLFEYFSETQRNKGNFPGRFSGRQFSNSRSEMNVSTLELGDSALYLCASSSAYEQYFGPGTRLTVT.

V is TRBV5-5 and J is TRBJ2-7; 8 nucleotides agree with TRBD1. Trimming removed 2 bases from V and 3 bases from J; junction bases left unmatched: 1. CDR1 and CDR2 (germline): SGHKS, YYEKEE (reference sequence). This CDR3 region has 13 residues. CDR3 amino acids: CASSLQGDYEQYF. CDR3 bases: TGTGCCAGCAGCTTACAGGGGGACTACGAGCAGTACTTC.

The rearrangement links TRBV4-2 to TRBJ2-3; TRBD1 matches 8 bases. The CDR3 contains 20 residues. In germline, CDR1 is LGHNA, CDR2 YNFKEQ. Trimming removed 0 bases from V and 2 bases from J; junction bases left unmatched: 16. CDR3: CASSQEIGRGLVGATDTQYF. The CDR3 bases are TGTGCCAGCAGCCAAGAAATTGGCAGGGGGCTCGTGGGAGCCACAGATACGCAGTATTTT.

This chain joins TRBV6-1 and TRBJ2-1; 7 nucleotides line up with TRBD1. CDR1 is MNHNS and CDR2 is SASEGT in the germline V gene. V shed 6 bases and J 9 bases; nucleotides not matched to a gene: 8. The CDR3 runs to 13 residues. The DNA of the CDR3 is TGTGCCAGCAGCGATACACAGGGGTTTGAGCAGTTCTTC. It yields the protein CASSDTQGFEQFF.

This clone has more than one count but fewer than ten. This chain connects TRBV10-2 to TRBJ1-1, with no clear D. Trimming shortened V by 2 bases and J by 0 bases, and 7 bases separated the two germline ends. The CDR3 has 14 residues. Per germline, CDR1 WSHSY and CDR2 SAAADI. The CDR3 spells CASSERRMNTEAFF. The CDR3 bases are TGCGCCAGCAGTGAGCGCAGGATGAACACTGAAGCTTTCTTT.

The rearrangement joins TRBV13 to TRBJ2-1; 7 bases are a match to TRBD1. This CDR3 is 14 amino acids long. Germline CDR1 reads PRHDT; CDR2 reads FYEKMQ (reference sequence). J was trimmed by 8 bases and V by 5 bases; bases with no gene match: 9. The CDR3 region is CASSPQGPSDEQFF. CDR3 coding DNA: TGTGCCAGCAGCCCACAGGGGCCTTCTGATGAGCAGTTCTTC.

A few counts support this clone. The chain carries TRBV2 and TRBJ1-2; D call uncertain. CDR1 and CDR2 (germline): SNHLY, FYNNEI. Trimming cost V 3 bases and J 4 bases, with 9 bases left between them. The CDR3 spans 13 residues. Written as DNA, the CDR3 is TGTGCCAGCAGTGAGTCTAACGGCTATGGCTACACCTTC. Its translation: CASSESNGYGYTF.

V is TRBV19 and J is TRBJ2-7, with 12 bases identical to TRBD2. The length of the CDR3 is 15 residues. CDR1 LNHDA and CDR2 SQIVND come from the germline V gene (reference sequence). The J segment lost 6 bases and the V segment lost 5 bases, leaving 8 bases of the junction unmatched. CDR3 residues: CASSPKTSGGGEQYF. The CDR3 nucleotides are TGTGCCAGTAGTCCGAAGACTAGCGGGGGCGGCGAGCAGTACTTC.

V gene TRBV18 combines with J gene TRBJ1-5, with TRBD1 identical over 9 bases. Trimming took 4 bases from V and 1 from J; bases not matched to a gene: 11. The CDR3 sequence is 18 residues long. Germline V lookup: CDR1 KGHSH, CDR2 LQKENI. The CDR3 DNA reads TGTGCCAGCTCACAAACCTTACAGGGGGCCGCGAGCAATCAGCCCCAGCATTTT. This sequence encodes CASSQTLQGAASNQPQHF. Filled out from reference TRBV18 and TRBJ1-5, the complete variable domain reads NAGVMQNPRHLVRRRGQEARLRCSPMKGHSHVYWYRQLPEEGLKFMVYLQKENIIDESGMPKERFSAEFPKEGPSILRIQQVVRGDSAAYFCASSQTLQGAASNQPQHFGDGTRLSIL.

This clone occurred a few times. This chain connects TRBV4-1 to TRBJ2-3; D may be TRBD2 (5 bases). Deletions cut 4 bases from V and 0 bases from J, with 11 bases between. Germline lookup yields CDR1 MGHRA and CDR2 YSYEKL. The CDR3 length is 15 residues. The DNA for the CDR3 is TGCGCCAGCAGCCCAAGTAGCGCAAGCACAGATACGCAGTATTTT. It codes for CASSPSSASTDTQYF.

The chain couples TRBV9 to TRBJ2-1; TRBD2 matches at 7 bases. The CDR3 runs to 15 residues. V shed 3 bases, J shed 0 bases, and the junction held 3 bases outside the gene matches. Germline V gives CDR1 SGDLS, CDR2 YYNGEE. This CDR3 reads CASSEAGSSYNEQFF. CDR3 bases: TGTGCCAGCAGCGAAGCGGGAAGCTCCTACAATGAGCAGTTCTTC.

V is TRBV5-1 and J is TRBJ1-1; no reliable D call. Trimming took 2 bases from V and 5 from J, leaving 25 bases between them. Germline CDR1 reads SGHRS; CDR2 reads YFSETQ. This CDR3 comprises 18 residues. In nucleotides, the CDR3 is TGCGCCAGCAGCTTCGAAACCACCCAGACTTTGAGAACGACTGAAGCTTTCTTT. Its protein product is CASSFETTQTLRTTEAFF.

The chain links TRBV28 to TRBJ2-3; 16 bases fit TRBD2. From germline, CDR1 is MDHEN and CDR2 SYDVKM. With V trimmed by 5 bases and J by 3 bases, 5 bases remained unmatched. The CDR3 extends over 17 amino acids. This chain's CDR3 is CASSDGGLAGGTDTQYF. Here the CDR3 DNA reads TGTGCCAGCAGTGACGGGGGACTAGCGGGAGGGACAGATACGCAGTATTTT.

This rearrangement joins TRBV7-8 to TRBJ1-1; tentative D call: TRBD1 (6 bases). The V gene's germline CDR1 is SGHVS and CDR2 FQNEAQ. The CDR3 has 18 amino acids. Trimming took 4 bases from V and 4 from J, leaving 25 bases between them. The CDR3 DNA sequence: TGTGCCAGCAGCTCAACCTGGGGGGGCCGGGGGAGGGCCACTGAAGCTTTCTTT. It is translated as CASSSTWGGRGRATEAFF. Full variable domain (outside the CDR3, taken from reference TRBV7-8 and TRBJ1-1): GAGVSQSPRYKVAKRGQDVALRCDPISGHVSLFWYQQALGQGPEFLTYFQNEAQLDKSGLPSDRFFAERPEGSVSTLKIQRTQQEDSAVYLCASSSTWGGRGRATEAFFGQGTRLTVV.

The rearrangement joins TRBV2 to TRBJ1-2; 8 nucleotides match TRBD1. The V gene's germline CDR1 is SNHLY and CDR2 FYNNEI. V shed 7 bases, J shed 8 bases, and the junction held 15 bases outside the gene matches. The CDR3 is 15 residues long. Here the CDR3 reads CASTMQTPGGHGYTF. CDR3 DNA: TGTGCCAGCACCATGCAGACCCCAGGGGGCCACGGCTACACCTTC.

The chain uses TRBV28 and TRBJ2-6; D is possibly TRBD2 (6 bases). The CDR3 has 14 amino acids. Germline V lookup: CDR1 MDHEN, CDR2 SYDVKM. The V gene lost 10 bases and the J gene lost 0 bases, with 10 bases spanning the gap. The DNA of the CDR3 is TGTGCCACCGGGGGACTCTCTGGGGCCAACGTCCTGACTTTC. Its translation: CATGGLSGANVLTF.

This clone has only a few counts. The chain employs TRBV5-1 and TRBJ1-4; D is possibly TRBD1 (5 bases). The CDR3 covers 14 residues. The germline V gene encodes CDR1 SGHRS and CDR2 YFSETQ. With 2 bases removed from V and 3 bases from J, the gap between germline ends came to 8 bases. The CDR3 spells CASSFQGSNEKLFF. For the CDR3, the DNA is TGCGCCAGCAGCTTCCAGGGTTCTAATGAAAAACTGTTTTTT.

The chain is built from TRBV9 and TRBJ2-3; D might be TRBD1 (5 bases). Trimming shortened V by 3 bases and J by 4 bases, and 12 bases separated the two germline ends. CDR1 and CDR2 from the germline V gene are SGDLS and YYNGEE. This CDR3 region has 14 residues. The CDR3 protein is CASSAGMPADTQYF. DNA for the CDR3: TGTGCCAGCAGCGCAGGGATGCCCGCAGATACGCAGTATTTT.

The V gene is TRBV27, the J gene TRBJ1-4, with D possibly TRBD1 on 5 matching bases. The V gene lost 3 bases and the J gene lost 0 bases, with 17 bases spanning the gap. The CDR3 covers 18 residues. Germline V CDR1 and CDR2: MNHEY, SMNVEV (reference sequence). The CDR3 reads CASSFQPLQGPTNEKLFF. CDR3 DNA sequence: TGTGCCAGCAGTTTTCAACCCCTGCAGGGCCCAACTAATGAAAAACTGTTTTTT.

The rearrangement links TRBV6-6 to TRBJ2-7; 13 bases fit TRBD2. This CDR3 has 16 amino acids. CDR1 is MNHNY, CDR2 SVGAGI, per germline (reference sequence). V dropped 4 bases and J dropped 4; count of bases not matched to a gene: 7. CDR3 sequence reads: CASSSTSGGTPYEQYF. The CDR3 DNA sequence: TGTGCCAGCAGTTCGACTAGCGGGGGGACGCCATACGAGCAGTACTTC.